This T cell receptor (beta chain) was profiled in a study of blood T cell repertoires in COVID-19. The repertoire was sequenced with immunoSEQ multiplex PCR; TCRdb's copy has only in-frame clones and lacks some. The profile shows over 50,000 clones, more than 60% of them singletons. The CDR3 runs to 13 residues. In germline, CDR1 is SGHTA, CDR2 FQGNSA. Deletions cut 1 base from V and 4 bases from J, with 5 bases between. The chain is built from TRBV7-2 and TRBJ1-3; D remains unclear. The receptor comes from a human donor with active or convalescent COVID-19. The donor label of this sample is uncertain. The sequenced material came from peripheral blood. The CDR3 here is CASSLVIGNTIYF. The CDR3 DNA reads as TGTGCCAGCAGCTTAGTAATCGGAAACACCATATATTTT.